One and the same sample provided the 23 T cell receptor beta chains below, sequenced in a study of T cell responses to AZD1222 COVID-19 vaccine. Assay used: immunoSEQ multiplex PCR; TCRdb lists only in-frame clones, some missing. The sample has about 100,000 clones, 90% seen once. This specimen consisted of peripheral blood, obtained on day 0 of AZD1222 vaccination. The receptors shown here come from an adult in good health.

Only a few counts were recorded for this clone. DNA of the CDR3: TGCGCCAGCAGCTTTCGACAGGGAGGCTACGAGCAGTACTTC. It codes for CASSFRQGGYEQYF. The chain recombines TRBV5-1 with TRBJ2-7; TRBD1 might be the D (7 bases). The CDR3 runs to 14 residues. The germline V and J ends were trimmed by 2 bases and 3 bases, with 12 bases remaining between them. Germline-derived CDR1 and CDR2 are SGHRS and YFSETQ.

The CDR3 DNA sequence: TGTGCCAGCAGCTTAACCGGACATGGCCTATACAATGAGCAGTTCTTC. Translation: CASSLTGHGLYNEQFF. The chain combines TRBV7-3 with TRBJ2-1; TRBD1 is a possible D gene (5 bases). The CDR3 is made up of 16 amino acids. V was clipped by 0 bases and J by 4 bases, with 13 bases between them. CDR1 is SGHTA, CDR2 FQGTGA, per germline.

CDR3 in amino acids: CASSIDSGQPQHF. The CDR3, as DNA: TGTGCCAGTAGTATAGACTCGGGTCAGCCCCAGCATTTT. The chain combines TRBV19 with TRBJ1-5, with D unresolved. Trimming cost V 0 bases and J 6 bases, with 6 bases left between them. Germline CDR1 and CDR2: LNHDA and SQIVND (reference sequence). This CDR3 region has 13 residues.

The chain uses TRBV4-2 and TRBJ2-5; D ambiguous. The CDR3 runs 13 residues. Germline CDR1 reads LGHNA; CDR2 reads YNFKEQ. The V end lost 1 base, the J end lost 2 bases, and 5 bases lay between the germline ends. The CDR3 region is CASSQGPQETQYF. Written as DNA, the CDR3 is TGTGCCAGCAGCCAAGGGCCACAAGAGACCCAGTACTTC.

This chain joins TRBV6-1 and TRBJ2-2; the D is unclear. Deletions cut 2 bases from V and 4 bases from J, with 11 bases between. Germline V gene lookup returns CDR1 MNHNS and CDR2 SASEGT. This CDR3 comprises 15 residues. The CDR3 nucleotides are TGTGCCAGCAGTGAATTAGCCTGGGGCACCGGGGAGCTGTTTTTT. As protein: CASSELAWGTGELFF.

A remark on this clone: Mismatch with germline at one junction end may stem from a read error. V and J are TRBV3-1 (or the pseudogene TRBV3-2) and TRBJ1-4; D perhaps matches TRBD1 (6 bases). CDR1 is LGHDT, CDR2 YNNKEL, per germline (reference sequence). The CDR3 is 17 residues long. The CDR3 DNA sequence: TGTGCCAGCAGCCAAGATCATCTCCGGACAGAAAATGAAAAGCTGTTTTTT. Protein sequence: CASSQDHLRTENEKLFF.

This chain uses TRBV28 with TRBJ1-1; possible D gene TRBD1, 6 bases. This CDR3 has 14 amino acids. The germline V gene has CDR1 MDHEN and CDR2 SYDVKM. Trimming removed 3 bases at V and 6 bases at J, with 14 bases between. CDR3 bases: TGTGCCAGCAGTTTCCCAGGGGATTCCGCTGAAGCTTTCTTT. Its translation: CASSFPGDSAEAFF.

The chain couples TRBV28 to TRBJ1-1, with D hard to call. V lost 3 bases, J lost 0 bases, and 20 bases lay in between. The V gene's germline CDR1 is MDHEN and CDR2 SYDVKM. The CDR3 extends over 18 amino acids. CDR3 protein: CASSLRTVTGTMNTEAFF. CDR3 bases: TGTGCCAGCAGTTTGCGTACGGTAACGGGAACTATGAACACTGAAGCTTTCTTT. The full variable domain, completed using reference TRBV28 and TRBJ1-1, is DVKVTQSSRYLVKRTGEKVFLECVQDMDHENMFWYRQDPGLGLRLIYFSYDVKMKEKGDIPEGYSVSREKKERFSLILESASTNQTSMYLCASSLRTVTGTMNTEAFFGQGTRLTVV.

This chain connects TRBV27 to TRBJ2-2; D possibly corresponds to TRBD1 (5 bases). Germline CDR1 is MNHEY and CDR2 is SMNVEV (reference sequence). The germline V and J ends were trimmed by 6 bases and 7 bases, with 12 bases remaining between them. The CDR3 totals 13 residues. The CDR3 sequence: CASSPLGRGELFF. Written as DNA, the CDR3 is TGTGCCAGCAGCCCCTTGGGGCGCGGGGAGCTGTTTTTT.

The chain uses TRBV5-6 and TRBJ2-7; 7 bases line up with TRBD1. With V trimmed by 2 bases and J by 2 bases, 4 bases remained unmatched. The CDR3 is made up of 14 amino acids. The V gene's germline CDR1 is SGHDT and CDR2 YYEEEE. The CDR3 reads CASSFGQETYEQYF. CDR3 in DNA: TGTGCCAGCAGCTTTGGACAGGAGACCTACGAGCAGTACTTC. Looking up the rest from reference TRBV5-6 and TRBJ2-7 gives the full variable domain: DAGVTQSPTHLIKTRGQQVTLRCSPKSGHDTVSWYQQALGQGPQFIFQYYEEEERQRGNFPDRFSGHQFPNYSSELNVNALLLGDSALYLCASSFGQETYEQYFGPGTRLTVT.

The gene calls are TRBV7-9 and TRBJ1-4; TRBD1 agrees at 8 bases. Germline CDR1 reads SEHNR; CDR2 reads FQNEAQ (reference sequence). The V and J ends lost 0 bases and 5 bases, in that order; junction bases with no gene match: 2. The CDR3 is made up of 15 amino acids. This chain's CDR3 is CASSLADRENEKLFF. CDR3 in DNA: TGTGCCAGCAGCTTAGCGGACAGGGAAAATGAAAAACTGTTTTTT.

CDR3: CASSFSGRIAKNIQYF. The DNA for the CDR3 is TGTGCCAGCAGTTTTTCGGGGCGAATAGCCAAAAACATTCAGTACTTC. The rearrangement joins TRBV28 to TRBJ2-4, with D possibly called TRBD1 or TRBD2 (5 bases each). This CDR3 is built from 16 residues. The ends were cut back, 3 bases at V and 0 bases at J, with 12 bases in the middle. Germline CDR1 is MDHEN and CDR2 is SYDVKM.

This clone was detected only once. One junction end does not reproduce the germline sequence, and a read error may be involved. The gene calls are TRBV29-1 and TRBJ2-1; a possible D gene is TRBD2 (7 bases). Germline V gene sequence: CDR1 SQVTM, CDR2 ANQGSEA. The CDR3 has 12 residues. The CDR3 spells CNVDGGPNEQFF. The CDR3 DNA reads TGCAACGTTGACGGGGGGCCCAATGAGCAGTTCTTC.

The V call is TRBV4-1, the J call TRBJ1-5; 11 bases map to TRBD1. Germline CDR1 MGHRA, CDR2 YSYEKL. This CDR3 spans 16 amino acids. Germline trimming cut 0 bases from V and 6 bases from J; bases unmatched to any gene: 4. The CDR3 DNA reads TGCGCCAGCAGCCAAGACTCTGGGACAGGGGGTCAGCCCCAGCATTTT. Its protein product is CASSQDSGTGGQPQHF.

DNA of the CDR3: TGTGCCAGCTCACCCGAGGTCGAGGACTATGGCTACACCTTC. Residues: CASSPEVEDYGYTF. The chain employs TRBV18 and TRBJ1-2; D gene unclear. Between the trimmed V and J ends, which lost 3 bases and 3 bases, there was a span of 11 bases. Germline lookup yields CDR1 KGHSH and CDR2 LQKENI. This CDR3 is 14 amino acids long.

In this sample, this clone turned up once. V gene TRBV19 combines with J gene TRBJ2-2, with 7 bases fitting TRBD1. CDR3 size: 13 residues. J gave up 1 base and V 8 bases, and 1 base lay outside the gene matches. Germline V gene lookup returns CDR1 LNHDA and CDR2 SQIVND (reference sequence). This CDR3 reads CASRQGNTGELFF. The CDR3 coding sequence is TGTGCCAGTCGACAGGGGAACACCGGGGAGCTGTTTTTT. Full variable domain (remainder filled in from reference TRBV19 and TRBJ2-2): DGGITQSPKYLFRKEGQNVTLSCEQNLNHDAMYWYRQDPGQGLRLIYYSQIVNDFQKGDIAEGYSVSREKKESFPLTVTSAQKNPTAFYLCASRQGNTGELFFGEGSRLTVL.

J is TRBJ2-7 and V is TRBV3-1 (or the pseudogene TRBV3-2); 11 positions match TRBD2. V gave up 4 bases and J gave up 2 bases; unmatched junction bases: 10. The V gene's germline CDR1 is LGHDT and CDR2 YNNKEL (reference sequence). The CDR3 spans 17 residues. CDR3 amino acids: CASSPPRLAGPPYEQYF. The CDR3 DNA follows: TGTGCCAGCAGCCCACCTAGACTAGCGGGGCCCCCCTACGAGCAGTACTTC.

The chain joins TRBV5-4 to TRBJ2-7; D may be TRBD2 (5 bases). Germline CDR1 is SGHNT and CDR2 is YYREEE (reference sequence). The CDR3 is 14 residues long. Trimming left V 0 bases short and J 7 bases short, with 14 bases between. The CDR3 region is CASSLEFEEEEQYF. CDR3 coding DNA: TGTGCCAGCAGCTTGGAGTTCGAGGAGGAGGAGCAGTACTTC.

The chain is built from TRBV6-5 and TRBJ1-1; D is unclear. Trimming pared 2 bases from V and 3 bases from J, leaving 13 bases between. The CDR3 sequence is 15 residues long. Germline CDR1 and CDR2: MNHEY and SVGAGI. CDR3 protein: CASSYKDPGDTEAFF. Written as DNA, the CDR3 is TGTGCCAGCAGTTACAAGGACCCGGGAGACACTGAAGCTTTCTTT.

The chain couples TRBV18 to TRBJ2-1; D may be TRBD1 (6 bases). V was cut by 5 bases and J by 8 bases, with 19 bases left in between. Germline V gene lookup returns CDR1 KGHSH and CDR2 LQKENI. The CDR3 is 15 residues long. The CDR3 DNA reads TGTGCCAGCTCAACCCCCGTGCAGGGGATACATGAGCAGTTCTTC. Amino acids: CASSTPVQGIHEQFF. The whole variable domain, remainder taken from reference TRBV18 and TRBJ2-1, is NAGVMQNPRHLVRRRGQEARLRCSPMKGHSHVYWYRQLPEEGLKFMVYLQKENIIDESGMPKERFSAEFPKEGPSILRIQQVVRGDSAAYFCASSTPVQGIHEQFFGPGTRLTVL.

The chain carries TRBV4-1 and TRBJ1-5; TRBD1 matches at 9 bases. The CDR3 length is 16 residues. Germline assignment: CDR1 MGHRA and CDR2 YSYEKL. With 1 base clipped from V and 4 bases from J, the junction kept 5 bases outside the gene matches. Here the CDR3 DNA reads TGCGCCAGCAGCCAAGCGTGGACAGGGGCGAATCAGCCCCAGCATTTT. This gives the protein CASSQAWTGANQPQHF.

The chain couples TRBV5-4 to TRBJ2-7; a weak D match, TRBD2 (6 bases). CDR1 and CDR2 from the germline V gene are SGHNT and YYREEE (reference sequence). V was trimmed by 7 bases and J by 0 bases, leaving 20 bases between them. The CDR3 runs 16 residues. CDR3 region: CASARGGGGTSYEQYF. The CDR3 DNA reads TGTGCCAGCGCAAGGGGAGGAGGCGGGACCTCCTACGAGCAGTACTTC.

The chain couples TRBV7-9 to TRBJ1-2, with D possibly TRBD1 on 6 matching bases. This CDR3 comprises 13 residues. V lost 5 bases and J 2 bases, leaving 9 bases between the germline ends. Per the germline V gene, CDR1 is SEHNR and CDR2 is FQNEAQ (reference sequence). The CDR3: CASSDRTNYGYTF. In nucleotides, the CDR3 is TGTGCCAGCAGCGACAGGACCAACTATGGCTACACCTTC. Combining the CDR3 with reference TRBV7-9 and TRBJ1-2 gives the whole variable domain DTGVSQNPRHKITKRGQNVTFRCDPISEHNRLYWYRQTLGQGPEFLTYFQNEAQLEKSRLLSDRFSAERPKGSFSTLEIQRTEQGDSAMYLCASSDRTNYGYTFGSGTRLTVV.